Listed below are T cell receptor beta chains from one sample, sequenced in a study of blood T cell repertoires in COVID-19. Assay: immunoSEQ multiplex PCR; the TCRdb copy retains only in-frame clones and omits some. The sample lists 300,000 to 350,000 clones; about 91% were seen once. The specimen was peripheral blood. All receptors come from a man aged 30 to 45 with COVID-19, enrolled during active disease. Both conserved end residues are part of each CDR3. A D gene is named only where the DNA matches it firmly. Clone size is not always given. Where it is, it says once, few, many or a class for expanded clones.

abundance: .; j_gene: TRBJ2-3; d_gene: TRBD2; v_gene: TRBV5-4; CDR3aa: CASSLELAGAVSTDTQYF; CDR3nt: TGTGCCAGCAGCTTGGAACTAGCGGGAGCCGTCAGCACAGATACGCAGTATTTT
abundance: once; j_gene: TRBJ2-2; d_gene: .; v_gene: TRBV29-1; CDR3aa: CSVDRVGTGELFF; CDR3nt: TGCAGCGTTGACAGGGTGGGCACCGGGGAGCTGTTTTTT
abundance: .; j_gene: TRBJ1-1; d_gene: .; v_gene: TRBV7-3; CDR3aa: CASSPSGNTEAFF; CDR3nt: TGTGCCAGCAGCCCCTCGGGGAACACTGAAGCTTTCTTT
abundance: .; j_gene: TRBJ1-1; d_gene: .; v_gene: TRBV11-2; CDR3aa: CASSALQGAGNTEAFF; CDR3nt: TGTGCCAGCAGCGCCTTACAAGGGGCAGGGAACACTGAAGCTTTCTTT
abundance: .; j_gene: TRBJ1-1; d_gene: .; v_gene: TRBV5-4; CDR3aa: CASSLRLPNTEAFF; CDR3nt: TGTGCCAGCAGCTTGAGACTGCCAAACACTGAAGCTTTCTTT
abundance: once; j_gene: TRBJ2-7; d_gene: .; v_gene: TRBV7-2; CDR3aa: CASTLGEASYEQYF; CDR3nt: TGTGCCAGCACCCTAGGAGAGGCTAGCTACGAGCAGTACTTC
abundance: .; j_gene: TRBJ2-1; d_gene: .; v_gene: TRBV6-5; CDR3aa: CASSYLPRSYEQFF; CDR3nt: TGTGCCAGCAGTTACCTCCCCCGGAGCTATGAGCAGTTCTTC
abundance: .; j_gene: TRBJ2-7; d_gene: TRBD2; v_gene: TRBV18; CDR3aa: CASSPPSGKDYEQYF; CDR3nt: TGTGCCAGCTCACCACCTAGCGGGAAAGACTACGAGCAGTACTTC
abundance: .; j_gene: TRBJ1-4; d_gene: TRBD1; v_gene: TRBV7-2; CDR3aa: CASSLLGQGDEKLFF; CDR3nt: TGTGCCAGCAGCTTACTGGGACAGGGAGATGAAAAACTGTTTTTT
abundance: .; j_gene: TRBJ1-1; d_gene: TRBD1; v_gene: TRBV5-5; CDR3aa: CASSFGQGSTEAFF; CDR3nt: TGTGCCAGCAGCTTTGGACAGGGGAGCACTGAAGCTTTCTTT
abundance: .; j_gene: TRBJ2-3; d_gene: TRBD2; v_gene: TRBV7-2; CDR3aa: CASSLTSGDTDTQYF; CDR3nt: TGTGCCAGCAGCTTAACTAGCGGAGACACAGATACGCAGTATTTT
abundance: .; j_gene: TRBJ2-7; d_gene: TRBD2; v_gene: TRBV29-1; CDR3aa: CSVGLRLAGDNEQYF; CDR3nt: TGCAGCGTTGGGTTGAGGCTAGCGGGAGATAACGAGCAGTACTTC
abundance: .; j_gene: TRBJ1-5; d_gene: .; v_gene: TRBV11-3; CDR3aa: CASSSLCGNQPQHF; CDR3nt: TGTGCCAGCAGCTCCCTATGTGGCAATCAGCCCCAGCATTTT
abundance: once; j_gene: TRBJ2-4; d_gene: .; v_gene: TRBV3-1/TRBV3-2; CDR3aa: CASSQTQLAKNIQYF; CDR3nt: TGTGCCAGCAGCCAAACGCAGTTAGCCAAAAACATTCAGTACTTC
abundance: .; j_gene: TRBJ2-2; d_gene: TRBD2; v_gene: TRBV4-2; CDR3aa: CASSARELAGAGELFF; CDR3nt: TGTGCCAGCAGTGCAAGGGAGTTAGCGGGAGCCGGGGAGCTGTTTTTT
abundance: .; j_gene: TRBJ1-5; d_gene: .; v_gene: TRBV27; CDR3aa: CASSPWVGDQPQHF; CDR3nt: TGTGCCAGCAGTCCCTGGGTCGGGGATCAGCCCCAGCATTTT
abundance: .; j_gene: TRBJ2-5; d_gene: .; v_gene: TRBV5-5; CDR3aa: CASSLEGAKTRRVETQYF; CDR3nt: TGTGCCAGCAGCTTGGAGGGGGCGAAGACTAGGCGCGTGGAGACCCAGTACTTC
abundance: .; j_gene: TRBJ2-7; d_gene: TRBD1; v_gene: TRBV12-5; CDR3aa: CASGLVLSGQSINEQYF; CDR3nt: TGTGCTAGTGGTTTGGTACTATCGGGACAGTCCATCAACGAGCAGTACTTC
abundance: .; j_gene: TRBJ2-5; d_gene: TRBD1; v_gene: TRBV5-6; CDR3aa: CASSSQGSQETQYF; CDR3nt: TGTGCCAGCAGCTCACAGGGGTCCCAAGAGACCCAGTACTTC
abundance: .; j_gene: TRBJ2-7; d_gene: .; v_gene: TRBV28; CDR3aa: CASSLQGGGSYEQYF; CDR3nt: TGTGCCAGCAGTTTACAGGGTGGGGGGAGCTACGAGCAGTACTTC
abundance: many; j_gene: TRBJ1-1; d_gene: .; v_gene: TRBV7-2; CDR3aa: CASSLVGGGAGNTEAFF; CDR3nt: TGTGCCAGCAGCCTAGTCGGGGGAGGTGCTGGAAACACTGAAGCTTTCTTT
abundance: .; j_gene: TRBJ2-7; d_gene: .; v_gene: TRBV18; CDR3aa: CASSLQGTDEQYF; CDR3nt: TGTGCCAGCTCGCTACAGGGTACCGACGAGCAGTACTTC
abundance: .; j_gene: TRBJ1-5; d_gene: .; v_gene: TRBV3-1/TRBV3-2; CDR3aa: CASSPPFLGALSNQPQHF; CDR3nt: TGTGCCAGCAGCCCTCCTTTCTTAGGGGCCCTTAGCAATCAGCCCCAGCATTTT
abundance: many; j_gene: TRBJ1-2; d_gene: TRBD1; v_gene: TRBV4-2; CDR3aa: CASSQAGQGLYGYTF; CDR3nt: TGTGCCAGCAGCCAAGCTGGACAGGGCCTCTATGGCTACACCTTC
abundance: .; j_gene: TRBJ1-1; d_gene: .; v_gene: TRBV6-5; CDR3aa: CASSYSEGTNTEAFF; CDR3nt: TGTGCCAGCAGTTACTCGGAGGGGACGAACACTGAAGCTTTCTTT
abundance: .; j_gene: TRBJ2-1; d_gene: .; v_gene: TRBV28; CDR3aa: CASKFGGALYNEQFF; CDR3nt: TGTGCCAGCAAGTTCGGCGGGGCTTTGTACAATGAGCAGTTCTTC
abundance: .; j_gene: TRBJ2-3; d_gene: TRBD1; v_gene: TRBV6-6; CDR3aa: CASSKTGSGTDTQYF; CDR3nt: TGTGCCAGCAGTAAGACAGGGAGCGGCACAGATACGCAGTATTTT
abundance: .; j_gene: TRBJ1-1; d_gene: TRBD1; v_gene: TRBV18; CDR3aa: CASSLTGGISTEAFF; CDR3nt: TGTGCCAGCTCACTCACAGGGGGTATTTCCACTGAAGCTTTCTTT
abundance: .; j_gene: TRBJ1-2; d_gene: .; v_gene: TRBV25-1; CDR3aa: CASSEWEGITF; CDR3nt: TGTGCCAGCAGTGAATGGGAGGGCATAACCTTC
abundance: .; j_gene: TRBJ1-2; d_gene: .; v_gene: TRBV18; CDR3aa: CASSPREGTYGYTF; CDR3nt: TGTGCCAGCTCACCACGGGAGGGGACCTATGGCTACACCTTC
abundance: many; j_gene: TRBJ1-5; d_gene: TRBD1; v_gene: TRBV18; CDR3aa: CASSPTGNNQPQHF; CDR3nt: TGTGCCAGCTCACCGACAGGGAACAATCAGCCCCAGCATTTT
abundance: .; j_gene: TRBJ2-3; d_gene: .; v_gene: TRBV25-1; CDR3aa: CANTQVSNGGTQYF; CDR3nt: TGTGCCAATACGCAGGTTTCTAACGGGGGTACGCAGTATTTT
abundance: .; j_gene: TRBJ1-2; d_gene: .; v_gene: TRBV7-2; CDR3aa: CASSLEPAGVVLYGYTF; CDR3nt: TGTGCCAGCAGCTTAGAACCCGCAGGGGTTGTGCTCTATGGCTACACCTTC
abundance: .; j_gene: TRBJ2-5; d_gene: TRBD2; v_gene: TRBV7-9; CDR3aa: CASSLDRGRPGGETQYF; CDR3nt: TGTGCCAGCAGCTTAGACCGCGGGAGGCCGGGGGGGGAGACCCAGTACTTC
abundance: .; j_gene: TRBJ1-1; d_gene: .; v_gene: TRBV18; CDR3aa: CASSQTGNTEAFF; CDR3nt: TGTGCCAGCTCCCAGACAGGAAACACTGAAGCTTTCTTT
abundance: .; j_gene: TRBJ2-7; d_gene: .; v_gene: TRBV6-5; CDR3aa: CASSYSPSYEQYF; CDR3nt: TGTGCCAGCAGTTACAGCCCTTCCTACGAGCAGTACTTC
abundance: once; j_gene: TRBJ2-1; d_gene: TRBD2; v_gene: TRBV24-1; CDR3aa: CATSDSGPSGMNEQFF; CDR3nt: TGTGCCACCAGTGATTCCGGTCCTAGCGGGATGAATGAGCAGTTCTTC
abundance: .; j_gene: TRBJ2-4; d_gene: .; v_gene: TRBV15; CDR3aa: CATSPNLAKNIQYF; CDR3nt: TGTGCCACCAGCCCCAACTTAGCCAAAAACATTCAGTACTTC
abundance: .; j_gene: TRBJ1-5; d_gene: TRBD1; v_gene: TRBV7-2; CDR3aa: CASSPRPDRGRQPQHF; CDR3nt: TGTGCCAGCAGCCCTAGACCCGACAGGGGACGACAGCCCCAGCATTTT
abundance: .; j_gene: TRBJ1-5; d_gene: .; v_gene: TRBV19; CDR3aa: CASSIVFVAGNQPQHF; CDR3nt: TGTGCCAGTAGTATCGTCTTCGTAGCAGGGAATCAGCCCCAGCATTTT
abundance: once; j_gene: TRBJ1-1; d_gene: .; v_gene: TRBV5-8; CDR3aa: CASSFFPPGHMNTEAFF; CDR3nt: TGTGCCAGCAGCTTCTTTCCTCCGGGACACATGAACACTGAAGCTTTCTTT
abundance: .; j_gene: TRBJ2-5; d_gene: TRBD1; v_gene: TRBV28; CDR3aa: CASSSPGQGKETQYF; CDR3nt: TGTGCCAGCAGTTCCCCGGGACAGGGGAAAGAGACCCAGTACTTC
abundance: .; j_gene: TRBJ2-1; d_gene: TRBD1; v_gene: TRBV13; CDR3aa: CASSHRQGSGNEQFF; CDR3nt: TGTGCCAGCAGCCACAGACAGGGTTCGGGCAATGAGCAGTTCTTC
abundance: once; j_gene: TRBJ2-1; d_gene: TRBD1; v_gene: TRBV5-1; CDR3aa: CASSRIVGQVMSSYNEQFF; CDR3nt: TGCGCCAGCAGCCGTATCGTCGGACAGGTAATGAGCTCCTACAATGAGCAGTTCTTC
abundance: few; j_gene: TRBJ1-6; d_gene: .; v_gene: TRBV2; CDR3aa: CASREGSYNSPLHF; CDR3nt: TGTGCCAGCAGGGAGGGATCCTATAATTCACCCCTCCACTTT
abundance: .; j_gene: TRBJ1-5; d_gene: .; v_gene: TRBV2; CDR3aa: CASSQTTRDQPQHF; CDR3nt: TGTGCCAGCAGTCAAACCACGAGGGATCAGCCCCAGCATTTT
abundance: .; j_gene: TRBJ1-1; d_gene: .; v_gene: TRBV2; CDR3aa: CASRNWGGPRTEAFF; CDR3nt: TGTGCCAGCAGGAACTGGGGGGGCCCGAGGACTGAAGCTTTCTTT
abundance: .; j_gene: TRBJ2-2; d_gene: TRBD2; v_gene: TRBV28; CDR3aa: CASSFGRAGELFF; CDR3nt: TGTGCCAGCAGCTTCGGGAGGGCCGGGGAGCTGTTTTTT
abundance: .; j_gene: TRBJ2-1; d_gene: .; v_gene: TRBV21-1; CDR3aa: CASSKAGTGGTDEQFF; CDR3nt: TGTGCCAGCAGCAAAGCCGGGACAGGGGGTACGGATGAGCAGTTCTTC
abundance: .; j_gene: TRBJ1-6; d_gene: TRBD1; v_gene: TRBV3-1/TRBV3-2; CDR3aa: CASSQEWTGNSPLHF; CDR3nt: TGTGCCAGCAGCCAAGAGTGGACAGGAAATTCACCCCTCCACTTT
abundance: .; j_gene: TRBJ1-2; d_gene: .; v_gene: TRBV19; CDR3aa: CASTRSSVGQFFYGYTF; CDR3nt: TGTGCCAGTACTAGATCATCAGTTGGACAATTCTTCTATGGCTACACCTTC
abundance: .; j_gene: TRBJ2-6; d_gene: .; v_gene: TRBV7-2; CDR3aa: CASRGHSGANVLTF; CDR3nt: TGTGCCAGCAGGGGCCACTCTGGGGCCAACGTCCTGACTTTC
abundance: .; j_gene: TRBJ2-1; d_gene: TRBD2; v_gene: TRBV4-1; CDR3aa: CASSPQRGGYNEQFF; CDR3nt: TGCGCCAGCAGCCCCCAACGGGGGGGCTACAATGAGCAGTTCTTC
abundance: .; j_gene: TRBJ2-6; d_gene: .; v_gene: TRBV9; CDR3aa: CASSSPAASGANVLTF; CDR3nt: TGTGCCAGCAGCTCCCCGGCGGCTTCTGGGGCCAACGTCCTGACTTTC
abundance: once; j_gene: TRBJ2-7; d_gene: .; v_gene: TRBV18; CDR3aa: CASSPPDYEQYF; CDR3nt: TGTGCCAGCTCACCGCCAGACTACGAGCAGTACTTC
abundance: .; j_gene: TRBJ1-2; d_gene: TRBD1; v_gene: TRBV11-2; CDR3aa: CASSYTGTGLYGYTF; CDR3nt: TGTGCCAGCAGCTACACCGGGACAGGTCTCTATGGCTACACCTTC